The 4 T cell receptor beta chains presented below share a single source sample, sequenced in a study of Ad26.COV2.S vaccination and SARS-CoV-2 variants. Produced via immunoSEQ multiplex PCR; TCRdb's table is partial and in-frame only. The sample has about 480,000 clones; roughly 85% are singletons. As to treatment: approximately 18 received Ad26.COV2.S at low or high dose, single or two shots; five or six received placebo; per-sample allocation not given. The samples were gathered on day 63 after the first injection of vaccine or placebo. Here the sequenced sample was peripheral blood, taken in a trial of Ad26.COV2.S vaccine versus placebo. All receptors come from a person aged 18-65 years who received the Ad26.COV2.S COVID-19 vaccine or a placebo.

This chain connects TRBV7-8 to TRBJ2-1; TRBD1 or TRBD2 may be the D gene (5 bases each). The CDR3 is made up of 12 amino acids. CDR1 and CDR2 from the germline V gene are SGHVS and FQNEAQ. V lost 5 bases, J lost 7 bases, and 9 bases lay in between. The CDR3 coding sequence is TGTGCCAGCAGCGAGGGGAGTAATGAGCAGTTCTTC. It codes for CASSEGSNEQFF.

This chain connects TRBV19 to TRBJ2-7; D is possibly TRBD1 or TRBD2 (5 bases each). The V end lost 6 bases, the J end lost 0 bases, and 6 bases lay between the germline ends. The CDR3 extends over 12 amino acids. The germline V gene has CDR1 LNHDA and CDR2 SQIVND (reference sequence). Here the CDR3 DNA reads TGTGCCAGTAGGGGGGTCTCCTACGAGCAGTACTTC. Its translation: CASRGVSYEQYF.

The chain combines TRBV10-1 with TRBJ2-7; D is unresolved. CDR1 and CDR2 from the germline V gene are WNHNN and SYGVQD (reference sequence). The CDR3 is 15 residues long. V gave up 8 bases and J gave up 2 bases, with 19 bases separating them. The CDR3 DNA reads TGCGCCAGCCTTCGTCGCTCAACCCTTCCCTACGAGCAGTACTTC. Protein product: CASLRRSTLPYEQYF.

The gene calls are TRBV5-1 and TRBJ2-1, with 12 bases lining up with TRBD2. Germline CDR1 SGHRS, CDR2 YFSETQ. This CDR3 comprises 17 residues. Trimming at V came to 4 bases and at J to 4 bases, leaving 9 bases not matched to a gene. The CDR3 coding sequence is TGCGCCAGCAGCCGAGGACTAGCGGGACACTTTTACAATGAGCAGTTCTTC. This codes for CASSRGLAGHFYNEQFF. The whole variable domain, filled in from reference TRBV5-1 and TRBJ2-1, reads KAGVTQTPRYLIKTRGQQVTLSCSPISGHRSVSWYQQTPGQGLQFLFEYFSETQRNKGNFPGRFSGRQFSNSRSEMNVSTLELGDSALYLCASSRGLAGHFYNEQFFGPGTRLTVL.